Shown below are 15 T cell receptor beta chains from a single sample sequenced in a study of beta chain features in type 1 diabetes. Their cognate antigens are unknown. Study results and caveats: Researchers report that Type 1 diabetes patients had moderately but significantly shorter TCRB CDR3s across all four CD4+ subsets.

The isolated RNA, all of it, was reverse transcribed, so expressed TCRB transcripts were what got sequenced. Data came from immunoSEQ multiplex PCR; TCRdb stores just in-frame clones and leaves some out. The sample lists about 700,000 clones, around an eighth occurring once. Sequencing was performed on naive CD4+ T cells from blood. All receptors derive from a man aged 18 to 35 with type 1 diabetes.

V usage is TRBV2 and J usage is TRBJ2-3; 12 bases fit TRBD2. J was trimmed by 0 bases and V by 5 bases; bases with no gene match: 6. This CDR3 has 17 residues. Germline assignment: CDR1 SNHLY and CDR2 FYNNEI. The CDR3 DNA is TGTGCCAGCAGTCCGACTAGCGGGGGATTTAGCACAGATACGCAGTATTTT. Its protein is CASSPTSGGFSTDTQYF.

This clone was picked up a small number of times. This chain connects TRBV5-1 to TRBJ2-2; D may be TRBD2 (5 bases). The CDR3 extends over 11 amino acids. CDR1 SGHRS and CDR2 YFSETQ come from the germline V gene. With 5 bases removed from V and 6 bases from J, the gap between germline ends came to 5 bases. DNA of the CDR3: TGCGCCAGCAGGAGGGCCGGGGAGCTGTTTTTT. Its protein product is CASRRAGELFF.

The chain employs TRBV30 and TRBJ2-2, with TRBD1 as a possible D gene (6 bases). The germline gives CDR1 GTSNPN, CDR2 SVGIG (reference sequence). V shed 0 bases and J shed 4 bases, with 9 bases lying between them. The CDR3 consists of 14 residues. The chain's CDR3 is CAWSVAGATGELFF. The CDR3 DNA reads TGTGCCTGGAGTGTAGCAGGGGCCACCGGGGAGCTGTTTTTT.

The chain combines TRBV30 with TRBJ1-2; D uncertain. Trimming stripped 2 bases from V and 4 bases from J, with 8 bases between. This CDR3 spans 12 amino acids. The V gene's germline CDR1 is GTSNPN and CDR2 SVGIG (reference sequence). In DNA, the CDR3 is TGTGCCTGGAGTTCTAACGTCTATGGCTACACCTTC. Its protein product is CAWSSNVYGYTF.

This clone was found a few times. The chain combines TRBV5-4 with TRBJ2-4; 10 nucleotides match TRBD2. Per germline, CDR1 SGHNT and CDR2 YYREEE (reference sequence). V dropped 2 bases and J dropped 2; count of bases not matched to a gene: 4. This CDR3 spans 16 amino acids. The CDR3: CASSLGLAVTKNIQYF. CDR3 DNA: TGTGCCAGCAGCTTAGGACTAGCGGTAACCAAAAACATTCAGTACTTC. Full variable domain (missing parts from reference TRBV5-4 and TRBJ2-4): ETGVTQSPTHLIKTRGQQVTLRCSSQSGHNTVSWYQQALGQGPQFIFQYYREEENGRGNFPPRFSGLQFPNYSSELNVNALELDDSALYLCASSLGLAVTKNIQYFGAGTRLSVL.

V usage is TRBV4-1 and J usage is TRBJ2-1; 9 bases agree with TRBD2. The CDR3 runs to 20 residues. CDR1 is MGHRA and CDR2 is YSYEKL in the germline V gene. The V segment lost 0 bases and the J segment 10 bases; nucleotides outside the gene matches: 22. Here the CDR3 reads CASSQERAVYGGGAPGEQFF. CDR3 in DNA: TGCGCCAGCAGCCAAGAACGGGCTGTTTATGGCGGGGGGGCCCCAGGAGAGCAGTTCTTC.

This sequence joins TRBV28 and TRBJ1-2, with 7 bases matching TRBD1. Germline CDR1 reads MDHEN; CDR2 reads SYDVKM. J was trimmed by 0 bases and V by 7 bases; bases with no gene match: 5. The CDR3 contains 14 residues. CDR3 nucleotides: TGTGCCAGCATTAACAGGGGCTCTAACTATGGCTACACCTTC. The encoded protein is CASINRGSNYGYTF.

The V and J genes are TRBV6-5 and TRBJ2-7; D perhaps matches TRBD1 (5 bases). Trimming cost V 5 bases and J 3 bases, with 14 bases left between them. The germline CDR1 and CDR2 sequences are MNHEY and SVGAGI. The CDR3 sequence is 14 residues long. The CDR3 is CASSEPGSYYEQYF. CDR3 bases: TGTGCCAGCAGTGAACCAGGGTCCTACTACGAGCAGTACTTC.

This clone was seen a few times. The genes are TRBV4-1 and TRBJ2-3; a possible D gene is TRBD2 (6 bases). Between the trimmed V and J ends, which lost 0 bases and 1 base, there was a span of 11 bases. This CDR3 contains 16 residues. CDR1 and CDR2 from the germline V gene are MGHRA and YSYEKL. This CDR3 reads CASSQDGPSGTDTQYF. CDR3 coding DNA: TGCGCCAGCAGCCAAGATGGGCCTAGCGGCACAGATACGCAGTATTTT.

The chain joins TRBV4-2 to TRBJ2-7; D gene unclear. The CDR3 totals 15 residues. The V end lost 0 bases, the J end lost 2 bases, and 11 bases lay between the germline ends. Looked up from germline, CDR1 is LGHNA and CDR2 is YNFKEQ. For the CDR3, the DNA is TGTGCCAGCAGCCAAGATAATGGTACCCCCTACGAGCAGTACTTC. This gives the protein CASSQDNGTPYEQYF.

This clone was seen a handful of times. V gene TRBV6-5 combines with J gene TRBJ2-2, with D maybe TRBD2 (6 bases). Germline V CDR1 and CDR2: MNHEY, SVGAGI. V gave up 2 bases and J gave up 5 bases, with 15 bases separating them. CDR3 length: 16 residues. In DNA, the CDR3 is TGTGCCAGCAGTTACCTAGCGTGGAAGGGGACCGGGGAGCTGTTTTTT. Its protein is CASSYLAWKGTGELFF.

The CDR3 DNA reads as TGTGCCAGCAGTTCGAAGTATAGCAATCAGCCCCAGCATTTT. Translated, it gives CASSSKYSNQPQHF. J is TRBJ1-5 and V is TRBV27; D gene uncertain. In germline, CDR1 is MNHEY, CDR2 SMNVEV (reference sequence). V shed 4 bases and J shed 0 bases, with 7 bases lying between them. The length of the CDR3 is 14 residues.

The V gene is TRBV5-1, the J gene TRBJ1-5; possibly TRBD1 for D (6 bases). The CDR3 spans 15 residues. V was shortened by 2 bases and J by 4 bases, with 13 bases between the two germline ends. The germline V gene has CDR1 SGHRS and CDR2 YFSETQ. The CDR3 region has the DNA TGCGCCAGCAGCTTAGGCGGACAGTCAAATCAGCCCCAGCATTTT. Amino acid sequence: CASSLGGQSNQPQHF.

This clone was detected a few times. Other DNA sequences in this sample translate to the same CDR3. The chain has TRBV6-5 and TRBJ1-2, with TRBD1 matching 7 bases. This CDR3 is built from 14 residues. V trimming: 2 bases; J trimming: 1 base; junction bases outside the gene matches: 1. Germline V gene sequence: CDR1 MNHEY, CDR2 SVGAGI. The CDR3 DNA follows: TGTGCCAGCAGTTACGGGACAGATAACTATGGCTACACCTTC. Translating it yields CASSYGTDNYGYTF.

This clone was detected a few times. The chain carries TRBV7-6 and TRBJ2-7; unclear D gene. Deletions cut 11 bases from V and 0 bases from J, with 11 bases between. CDR3 length: 12 residues. Germline V gives CDR1 SGHVS, CDR2 FNYEAQ. CDR3 region: CARAKISYEQYF. The CDR3 nucleotides read TGTGCCCGAGCCAAGATCTCCTACGAGCAGTACTTC.